This is a list of T cell receptor beta chains from one sample in a study of cytomegalovirus exposure and HLA in healthy donors. Produced via immunoSEQ multiplex PCR; TCRdb's table is partial and in-frame only. The sample lists 150,000 to 180,000 clones; about 86% were seen once. The sequenced material came from PBMCs. Receptors were obtained from a human donor in good health. The CDR3 runs from the conserved cysteine through the conserved F or W. The D gene is left open where the match is weak. Clone sizes are given selectively: once, few, many, or a class where the clone is expanded.

j_call clone_size v_call d_call cdr3_aa cdr3_nt
TRBJ1-1 NA TRBV6-5 NA CASRQGMMNTEAFF TGTGCCAGCCGCCAGGGGATGATGAACACTGAAGCTTTCTTT
TRBJ2-1 NA TRBV6-5 NA CASSYSRQGNNEQFF TGTGCCAGCAGTTACTCTCGGCAGGGTAACAATGAGCAGTTCTTC
TRBJ2-6 once TRBV27 TRBD1 CASSQTGSGANVLTF TGTGCCAGCAGCCAGACAGGGTCCGGGGCCAACGTCCTGACTTTC
TRBJ1-3 NA TRBV6-1 NA CASSPQTGPGNTIYF TGTGCCAGCAGCCCTCAAACAGGGCCTGGAAACACCATATATTTT
TRBJ1-4 few TRBV7-9 NA CASSLDVVQEKLFF TGTGCCAGCAGCTTAGATGTTGTCCAGGAAAAACTGTTTTTT
TRBJ1-2 NA TRBV4-3 NA CASSQIRAGSGGDYGYTF TGCGCCAGCAGCCAAATTCGTGCAGGGTCCGGGGGTGACTATGGCTACACCTTC
TRBJ1-1 few TRBV4-1 NA CASSLTGFGAEAFF TGCGCCAGCAGCCTAACAGGGTTCGGGGCTGAAGCTTTCTTT
TRBJ2-1 NA TRBV7-9 TRBD2 CASSRGLAAYNEQFF TGTGCCAGCAGCCGGGGACTAGCGGCCTACAATGAGCAGTTCTTC
TRBJ1-3 NA TRBV6-1 NA CASGGGGGNTIYF TGTGCCAGCGGAGGGGGGGGCGGAAACACCATATATTTT
TRBJ1-6 NA TRBV7-2 TRBD1 CASSFWRTGGSSYNSPLHF TGTGCCAGCAGCTTTTGGCGGACAGGGGGAAGCTCCTATAATTCACCCCTCCACTTT
TRBJ2-2 NA TRBV9 NA CASSSGANTGELFF TGTGCCAGCAGCTCAGGTGCGAACACCGGGGAGCTGTTTTTT
TRBJ2-7 NA TRBV2 NA CASSELLPRGSYEQYF TGTGCCAGCAGTGAACTACTTCCAAGGGGCTCCTACGAGCAGTACTTC
TRBJ1-5 NA TRBV6-1 TRBD1 CASTYRGQPQHF TGTGCCAGCACCTACAGGGGCCAGCCCCAGCATTTT
TRBJ1-1 NA TRBV7-3 NA CASSPQGNTEAFF TGTGCCAGCAGCCCACAGGGAAACACTGAAGCTTTCTTT
TRBJ1-5 once TRBV18 TRBD1 CASSPDRGRQPQHF TGTGCCAGCTCGCCAGACAGGGGTAGGCAGCCCCAGCATTTT
TRBJ2-7 NA TRBV5-1 NA CASSPSAQRTSYEQYF TGCGCCAGCAGCCCGTCCGCGCAGCGTACCTCCTACGAGCAGTACTTC
TRBJ1-1 NA TRBV6-5 TRBD1 CASSYRGQAGTEAFF TGTGCCAGCAGTTACCGCGGACAGGCAGGGACTGAAGCTTTCTTT
TRBJ1-1 NA TRBV28 NA CASSPWNTEAFF TGTGCCAGCAGTCCCTGGAACACTGAAGCTTTCTTT
TRBJ2-1 few TRBV10-3 TRBD2 CAISGGGGSYNEQFF TGTGCCATCAGTGGGGGCGGGGGCTCCTACAATGAGCAGTTCTTC
TRBJ1-2 few TRBV20-1 NA CSVLHRRCYTF TGCAGTGTTTTACACAGGCGATGCTACACCTTC
TRBJ2-2 NA TRBV5-6 NA CASSLQGTGELFF TGTGCCAGCAGCTTACAGGGCACCGGGGAGCTGTTTTTT
TRBJ1-4 few TRBV2 NA CASRAGGEKLFF TGTGCCAGCAGGGCAGGAGGGGAAAAACTGTTTTTT
TRBJ1-1 NA TRBV28 TRBD1 CASSLFIRDRTNTEAFF TGTGCCAGCAGTTTATTTATTAGGGACAGAACGAACACTGAAGCTTTCTTT